These 13 T cell receptor beta chains share one sample of origin, sequenced in a study of shared T cell receptors in the human thymus. TCRdb's table, derived via immunoSEQ multiplex PCR, lists solely in-frame clones and lacks some. Of some 720,000 clones in the sample, around nine tenths were seen once. These same data were also listed under a study on human thymus T cells.

The specimen sequenced was thymocytes. Every receptor here comes from a boy in the first two years of life with a congenital heart defect.

V and J are TRBV18 and TRBJ2-1, with D possibly being TRBD1 (6 bases). Germline V gene lookup returns CDR1 KGHSH and CDR2 LQKENI. V lost 2 bases and J lost 0, with 11 bases in between. The CDR3 covers 16 residues. The DNA of the CDR3 is TGTGCCAGCTCACCAGGGGGCGCGAGCTCCTACAATGAGCAGTTCTTC. It codes for CASSPGGASSYNEQFF. Full variable domain (missing parts from reference TRBV18 and TRBJ2-1): NAGVMQNPRHLVRRRGQEARLRCSPMKGHSHVYWYRQLPEEGLKFMVYLQKENIIDESGMPKERFSAEFPKEGPSILRIQQVVRGDSAAYFCASSPGGASSYNEQFFGPGTRLTVL.

This chain joins TRBV7-6 and TRBJ2-3; tentative D call: TRBD2 (6 bases). V lost 5 bases and J lost 2, with 14 bases in between. CDR3 size: 15 residues. Germline loops: CDR1 SGHVS, CDR2 FNYEAQ. CDR3 in DNA: TGTGCCAGCAGCCCCGAGGACTACTTCACAGATACGCAGTATTTT. This codes for CASSPEDYFTDTQYF.

This chain connects TRBV27 to TRBJ2-5; the D gene is possibly TRBD1 (5 bases). Per the germline V gene, CDR1 is MNHEY and CDR2 is SMNVEV (reference sequence). The CDR3 spans 16 residues. V was cut by 0 bases and J by 1 base, with 12 bases left in between. The CDR3 reads CASSLSGQPRQETQYF. The CDR3 region has the DNA TGTGCCAGCAGTTTATCGGGGCAGCCCCGCCAAGAGACCCAGTACTTC.

The rearrangement links TRBV7-2 to TRBJ2-1, with a weak D call TRBD2 (5 bases). CDR1 and CDR2 from the germline V gene are SGHTA and FQGNSA. V was trimmed by 0 bases and J by 5 bases, leaving 5 bases between them. The CDR3 covers 13 residues. DNA of the CDR3: TGTGCCAGCAGCTTAGCGCGGGACAATGAGCAGTTCTTC. This codes for CASSLARDNEQFF.

This clone was found once. Other DNA sequences within the sample encode an identical CDR3. The chain carries TRBV9 and TRBJ2-1; 10 nucleotides match TRBD2. The CDR3 covers 15 residues. Germline CDR1 reads SGDLS; CDR2 reads YYNGEE. J lost 4 bases, V lost 2 bases, and 3 bases had no gene match. CDR3 sequence (DNA): TGTGCCAGCAGCGTCAAGACTAGCGGGTACAATGAGCAGTTCTTC. It specifies CASSVKTSGYNEQFF.

The chain uses TRBV5-1 and TRBJ1-4; maybe TRBD1 (5 bases). Germline CDR1 SGHRS, CDR2 YFSETQ. The CDR3 contains 16 residues. Trimming pared 4 bases from V and 0 bases from J, leaving 13 bases between. CDR3 coding DNA: TGCGCCAGCAGCATTGACAGAACAGCAACTAATGAAAAACTGTTTTTT. This sequence encodes CASSIDRTATNEKLFF.

This clone was detected a few times. CDR3 residues: CASSPGASGSSADTQYF. As DNA, the CDR3 is TGTGCCAGCAGCCCGGGGGCTAGCGGGAGTAGCGCAGATACGCAGTATTTT. V usage is TRBV5-4 and J usage is TRBJ2-3; 10 bases map to TRBD2. V was clipped by 4 bases and J by 4 bases; unmatched bases: 12. Per the germline V gene, CDR1 is SGHNT and CDR2 is YYREEE (reference sequence). The CDR3 length is 17 residues.

V gene TRBV7-9 combines with J gene TRBJ1-3, with TRBD1 identical over 9 bases. The CDR3 totals 16 residues. The V gene end was trimmed by 0 bases and the J gene end by 4 bases; junction bases not matched to a gene: 4. Germline values: CDR1 SEHNR, CDR2 FQNEAQ (reference sequence). The CDR3 DNA reads TGTGCCAGCAGCTTAGCCGGGACAGGGATCGGAAACACCATATATTTT. Translated: CASSLAGTGIGNTIYF.

The chain joins TRBV27 to TRBJ2-3, with 10 bases aligning to TRBD2. V dropped 5 bases and J dropped 1; count of bases not matched to a gene: 12. Germline-derived CDR1 and CDR2 are MNHEY and SMNVEV (reference sequence). The CDR3 has 18 residues. The chain's CDR3 is CASSIEREGPVGTDTQYF. DNA of the CDR3: TGTGCCAGCAGTATAGAGCGGGAGGGCCCAGTGGGCACAGATACGCAGTATTTT.

V gene TRBV4-3 combines with J gene TRBJ2-7, with 7 bases matching TRBD1. V lost 1 base to trimming and J lost 0 bases; unmatched junction nucleotides: 6. The germline gives CDR1 LGHNA, CDR2 YSLEER. The CDR3 covers 16 residues. CDR3 DNA sequence: TGCGCCAGCAGCCAAGTCCTGCCAGGGGGCTCCTACGAGCAGTACTTC. It yields the protein CASSQVLPGGSYEQYF.

The gene calls are TRBV11-2 and TRBJ2-3; D uncertain. V lost 0 bases to trimming and J lost 3 bases, with 10 bases between them. This CDR3 contains 15 residues. Germline lookup yields CDR1 SGHAT and CDR2 FQNNGV. CDR3 bases: TGTGCCAGCAGCTTAGAAGCTAGTGGGACAGATACGCAGTATTTT. Translating it yields CASSLEASGTDTQYF.

The chain is built from TRBV5-8 and TRBJ1-2; D unresolved. Germline V gene lookup returns CDR1 SGHTS and CDR2 YDEGEE. The CDR3 covers 13 residues. V lost 5 bases to trimming and J lost 3 bases, with 11 bases between them. As DNA, the CDR3 is TGTGCCAGCAGGAGCGGACGGGACTATGGCTACACCTTC. Protein product: CASRSGRDYGYTF. Filled out from reference TRBV5-8 and TRBJ1-2, the complete variable domain reads EAGVTQSPTHLIKTRGQQATLRCSPISGHTSVYWYQQALGLGLQFLLWYDEGEERNRGNFPPRFSGRQFPNYSSELNVNALELEDSALYLCASRSGRDYGYTFGSGTRLTVV.

The chain is built from TRBV27 and TRBJ1-2; D might be TRBD1 (5 bases). There are 15 residues in the CDR3. Looked up from germline, CDR1 is MNHEY and CDR2 is SMNVEV (reference sequence). Trimming stripped 5 bases from V and 4 bases from J, with 17 bases between. CDR3 region: CASSPDKEASYGYTF. The DNA for the CDR3 is TGTGCCAGCAGTCCGGACAAGGAAGCCTCCTATGGCTACACCTTC.